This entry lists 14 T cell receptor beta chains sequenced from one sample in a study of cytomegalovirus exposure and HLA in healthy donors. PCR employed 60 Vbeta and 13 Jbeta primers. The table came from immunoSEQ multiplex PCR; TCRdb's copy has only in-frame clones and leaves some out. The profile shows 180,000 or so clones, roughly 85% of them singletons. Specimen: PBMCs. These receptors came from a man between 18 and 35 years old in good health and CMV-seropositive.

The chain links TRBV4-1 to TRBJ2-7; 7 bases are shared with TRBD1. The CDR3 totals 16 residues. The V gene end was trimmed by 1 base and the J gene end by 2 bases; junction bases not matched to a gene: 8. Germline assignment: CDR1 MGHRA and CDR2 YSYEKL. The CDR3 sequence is CASSQVLGQLTYEQYF. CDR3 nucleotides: TGCGCCAGCAGCCAAGTGTTGGGACAGCTAACCTACGAGCAGTACTTC.

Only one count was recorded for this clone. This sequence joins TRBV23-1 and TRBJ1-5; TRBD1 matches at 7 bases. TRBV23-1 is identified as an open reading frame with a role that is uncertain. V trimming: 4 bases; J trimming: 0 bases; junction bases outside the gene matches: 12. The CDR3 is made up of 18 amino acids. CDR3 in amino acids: CASSPRRGDPGSNQPQHF. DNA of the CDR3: TGCGCCAGCAGTCCTCGCAGGGGGGACCCGGGTAGCAATCAGCCCCAGCATTTT.

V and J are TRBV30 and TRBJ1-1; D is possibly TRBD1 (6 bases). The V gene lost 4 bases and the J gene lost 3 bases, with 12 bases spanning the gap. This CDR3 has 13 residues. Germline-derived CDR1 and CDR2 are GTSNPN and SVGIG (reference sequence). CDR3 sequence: CAWTQNRDTEAFF. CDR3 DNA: TGTGCCTGGACCCAGAACAGGGACACTGAAGCTTTCTTT.

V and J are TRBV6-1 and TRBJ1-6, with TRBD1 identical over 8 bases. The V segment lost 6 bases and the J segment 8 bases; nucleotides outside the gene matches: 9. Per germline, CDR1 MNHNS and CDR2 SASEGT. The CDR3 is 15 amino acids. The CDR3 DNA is TGTGCCAGCAGCCCTACCGGGACAGGATATTCACCCCTCCACTTT. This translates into CASSPTGTGYSPLHF.

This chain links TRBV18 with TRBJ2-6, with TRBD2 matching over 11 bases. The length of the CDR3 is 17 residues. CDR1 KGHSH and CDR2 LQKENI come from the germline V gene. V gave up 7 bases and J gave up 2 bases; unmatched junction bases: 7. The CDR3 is CASFRGLAVTGANVLTF. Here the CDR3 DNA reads TGTGCCAGCTTCCGGGGACTAGCGGTTACTGGGGCCAACGTCCTGACTTTC. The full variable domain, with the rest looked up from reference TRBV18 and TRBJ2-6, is NAGVMQNPRHLVRRRGQEARLRCSPMKGHSHVYWYRQLPEEGLKFMVYLQKENIIDESGMPKERFSAEFPKEGPSILRIQQVVRGDSAAYFCASFRGLAVTGANVLTFGAGSRLTVL.

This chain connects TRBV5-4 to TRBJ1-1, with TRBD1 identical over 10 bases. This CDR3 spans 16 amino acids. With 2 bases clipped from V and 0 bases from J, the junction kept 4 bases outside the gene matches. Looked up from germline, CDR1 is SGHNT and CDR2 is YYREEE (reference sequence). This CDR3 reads CASSFRDRGLNTEAFF. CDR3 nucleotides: TGTGCCAGCAGCTTCCGGGACAGGGGACTGAACACTGAAGCTTTCTTT.

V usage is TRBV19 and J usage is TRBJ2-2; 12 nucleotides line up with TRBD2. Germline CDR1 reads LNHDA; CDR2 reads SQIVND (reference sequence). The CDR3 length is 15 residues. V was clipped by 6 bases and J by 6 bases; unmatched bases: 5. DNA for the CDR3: TGTGCCAGTAGAGCCGGGACTAGCGGGTCCGGGGAGCTGTTTTTT. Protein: CASRAGTSGSGELFF.

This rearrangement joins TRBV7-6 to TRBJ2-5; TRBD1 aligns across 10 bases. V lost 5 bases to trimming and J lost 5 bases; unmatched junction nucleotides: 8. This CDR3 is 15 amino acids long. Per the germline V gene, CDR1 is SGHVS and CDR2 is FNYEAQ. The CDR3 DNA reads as TGTGCCAGCAGCGCCGGGACAGGGGAAGGGGAGACCCAGTACTTC. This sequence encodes CASSAGTGEGETQYF.

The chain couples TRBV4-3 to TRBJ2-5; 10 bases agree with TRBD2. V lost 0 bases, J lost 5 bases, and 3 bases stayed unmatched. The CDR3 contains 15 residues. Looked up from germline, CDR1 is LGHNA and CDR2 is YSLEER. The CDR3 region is CASSQDLAGDETQYF. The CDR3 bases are TGCGCCAGCAGCCAAGATCTAGCGGGGGACGAGACCCAGTACTTC.

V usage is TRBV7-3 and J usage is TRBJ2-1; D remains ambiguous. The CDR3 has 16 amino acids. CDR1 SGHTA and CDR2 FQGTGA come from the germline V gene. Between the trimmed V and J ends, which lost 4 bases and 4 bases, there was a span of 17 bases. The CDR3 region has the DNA TGTGCCAGCAGCTCCTCCGGAGCGACCGTATACAATGAGCAGTTCTTC. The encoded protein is CASSSSGATVYNEQFF.

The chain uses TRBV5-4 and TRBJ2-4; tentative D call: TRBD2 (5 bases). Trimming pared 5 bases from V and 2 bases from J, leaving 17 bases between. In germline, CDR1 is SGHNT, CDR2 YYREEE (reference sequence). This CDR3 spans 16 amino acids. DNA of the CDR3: TGTGCCAGCAGTCCTCCCCGGACGGGGACCAAAAACATTCAGTACTTC. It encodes CASSPPRTGTKNIQYF.

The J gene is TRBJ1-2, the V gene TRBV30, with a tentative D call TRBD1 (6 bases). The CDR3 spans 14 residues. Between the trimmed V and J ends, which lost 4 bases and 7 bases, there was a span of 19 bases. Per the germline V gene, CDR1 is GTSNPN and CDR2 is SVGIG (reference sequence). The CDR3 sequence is CAWKVVDRLTGYTF. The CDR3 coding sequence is TGTGCCTGGAAGGTTGTCGACAGGCTTACTGGCTACACCTTC.

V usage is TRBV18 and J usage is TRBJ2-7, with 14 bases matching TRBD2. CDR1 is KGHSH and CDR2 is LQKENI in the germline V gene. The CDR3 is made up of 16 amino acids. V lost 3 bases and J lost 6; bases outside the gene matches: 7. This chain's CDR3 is CASSPGLAGVTIEQYF. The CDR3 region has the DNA TGTGCCAGCTCACCGGGACTAGCGGGGGTGACCATCGAGCAGTACTTC.

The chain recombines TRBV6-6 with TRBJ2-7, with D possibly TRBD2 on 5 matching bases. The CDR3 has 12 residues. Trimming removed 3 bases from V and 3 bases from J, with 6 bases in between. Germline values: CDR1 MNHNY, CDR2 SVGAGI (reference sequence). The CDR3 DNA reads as TGTGCCAGCAGTTATGAGGGCTACGAGCAGTACTTC. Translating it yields CASSYEGYEQYF.